This T cell receptor beta chain originates from a study of T cell clones after liver transplantation. TCRdb's copy holds only in-frame clones and misses some; the assay was immunoSEQ multiplex PCR. The sample includes around 110,000 clones, 90% of them seen just once. The sample consisted of CD4+ T cells from blood, taken 12 months after liver transplant. This sequence originates from a human patient who received a liver transplant. Some T cells may be the graft donor's.

The CDR3 loop is CAIKGDQPEAFF. As DNA, the CDR3 is TGTGCCATCAAGGGGGACCAACCTGAAGCTTTCTTT. The rearrangement joins TRBV10-3 to TRBJ1-1; the D gene is possibly TRBD1 (6 bases). The CDR3 has 12 residues. Deletions cut 7 bases from V and 6 bases from J, with 12 bases between. Germline values: CDR1 ENHRY, CDR2 SYGVKD.